This T cell receptor beta chain is drawn from a study of CD4+ T cells in melanoma. Repertoires were generated with immunoSEQ multiplex PCR, while TCRdb's copy carries only in-frame clones and drops some. This sample has some 110,000 clones, with about 90% found just once. Study-level points and caveats: A reported correlation linked neoantigen-specific CD4+ T cells to CD8+, macrophage and B cell function. Reportedly, melanoma neoantigen-specific CD4+ T cells showed varied differentiation states.

On this clone: Antigen unknown.

The CDR3 runs 10 residues. Germline V CDR1 and CDR2: MNHNS, SASEGT. V shed 10 bases and J shed 0 bases, with 4 bases lying between them. Sequenced sample: peripheral blood. The chain has TRBV6-1 and TRBJ2-7; D not resolved. This clonotype was sampled from a human donor with melanoma. Here the CDR3 DNA reads TGTGCCATCAACTCCTACGAGCAGTACTTC. Protein: CAINSYEQYF.